This T cell receptor beta chain was sequenced during a study of control samples from healthy donors and cancer patients (TCRdb year 2020). A remark on this clone: Its antigen remains unidentified. No base quality values were provided; no much bigger clone lies one nucleotide off.

Libraries were made using the immunoSEQ multiplex PCR assay. TCRdb re-hosts the immuneACCESS table, in-frame sequences only. Its copies lack some clones; in the studies checked, an unresolved V gene accounts for under half of them, and the cause for the rest is not known. The sample yields about 150,000 clones; 93% were counted once. The top ten hold 5.8% of the sample. The CDR3 has 14 amino acids, counting the end cysteine and phenylalanine. Just the 42-base CDR3 DNA is kept, in frame starting at base 1. Trimming removed 2 bases from V and 5 bases from J; the gene matches leave 4 bases unexplained. CDR1 and CDR2 were assigned from the germline V gene as MNHEY and SVGAGI.

This clonotype originated in a man aged 18 to 29 in good health. The sequence links TRBV6-5 to TRBJ1-1; the central 8 bases match TRBD1. The sample taken for sequencing was blood. The CDR3 region: CASSYQGAETEAFF. The DNA is as follows: TGTGCCAGCAGTTACCAGGGGGCGGAAACTGAAGCTTTCTTT.